The sequence of this T cell receptor beta chain was determined in a study of blood T cell repertoires in COVID-19 (dated by TCRdb to 2019 to 2021). Concerning the study at large: Samples from collaborators originated in the United States, Italy and Spain and spanned both the acute and convalescent phases of COVID-19. The material from the prospective study consisted of cDNA or gDNA derived from T cells, B-cell-depleted T cells, or PBMCs. Deeply sampled blood TCRbeta repertoires from subjects exposed to, actively infected with, or recovered from COVID-19 were included in the dataset. A freely available public database, intended as a resource for researchers studying the immune response to SARS-CoV-2, is where the repertoires were released. Samples came from the ongoing ImmuneRACE study (first 160 participants) plus 1,254 subjects from 6 global collaborators. The sample metadata nearly always contained a de-identified subject ID, COVID-19 status, age in years and sex. Where available, HLA class I and class II types were taken from metadata supplied by the sample provider and were not determined by assay-based typing.

Sequences MNHEY (CDR1) and SMNVEV (CDR2) are obtained from the germline V gene (reference sequence). From cysteine to phenylalanine, the CDR3 is 16 amino acids long. Solely the CDR3 DNA is kept, with 48 bases framed from the first base. Relative to germline, V is 2 bases shorter and J is 5 bases shorter, with 18 bases between their ends. Broader findings and caveats from the paper: How much clinical and demographic metadata was included differed by source and by participant, and the metadata was provided uncurated.

The collaborating institutions used their own protocols to collect whole blood in K2EDTA tubes. Collaborator samples were shipped for TCRbeta analysis as frozen whole blood, isolated PBMCs, or DNA extracted from either sample type. Worth noting for this clone: Its recognized antigen is unknown. No much larger clonotype is one base removed from it; base qualities were not supplied.

The immunoSEQ Assay, a bias-controlled multiplex PCR, was used to amplify TCRbeta CDR3 regions from genomic DNA. For the original study's pipeline: Nucleated cell counts per sample were estimated from amplification of reference gene primers within the assay. To quantify the absolute abundance of each unique TCRbeta CDR3 rearrangement, sequence reads were collapsed and filtered. For each sample, productive Simpson clonality was calculated as the square root of Simpson's diversity index across productive rearrangements. TCRdb's version of the immuneACCESS table is confined to in-frame rearrangements and falls short of the full clone set. An unresolved V gene accounts for under half of the shortfall where checked; the remainder is of unknown origin. V, J and clone size are taken as reported in that table, and D and trimming were inferred from the DNA itself. In this sample the table shows under 95,000 clones, 70% to 80% of which occur a single time. Jointly, the top ten make up roughly 29% of the sample.

The sample taken for sequencing was peripheral blood. In this chain, TRBV27 is recombined with TRBJ2-5, with a weak D call of TRBD2 (6 bases match). The receptor's source is a man in his sixties with active or convalescent COVID-19. The DNA sequence is TGTGCCAGCAGTTTAGGGGACGGGGGATCGGGTGAGACCCAGTACTTC. Translated, it reads CASSLGDGGSGETQYF.